The clone carrying this T cell receptor beta chain occurred many times. What it binds is unknown. This specimen comes from a study of T cell repertoires in cytomegalovirus infection. The wider study: Based on public TCR beta signatures, there were indications of CMV infection and of a matching HLA type.

Study results and caveats: Of the TCR beta families, the public ones yielded a cumulative frequency that identified carriers of CMV plus the relevant HLA. The study found HLA-C-restricted CMV-specific TCR beta clonotypes dominating the ex vivo response.

MiXCR, run by TCRdb on the reads, gives a single entry per CDR3 protein. This sample yields approximately 500,000 distinct CDR3 sequences, of which roughly 29% are seen a single time; roughly 13% belongs to the top ten. J lost 5 bases, V lost 2 bases, and 1 base had no gene match. The CDR3 runs to 13 residues. The chain links TRBV12-3 or TRBV12-4 to TRBJ2-3; TRBD2 matches at 7 bases. The TCR comes from a human donor in good health (CMV status not recorded). Some clones in this sample may be carry-over from other donors' samples. Sequencing was performed on PBMCs. Here the CDR3 DNA reads TGTGCCAGCAGTTTAACGGGAGGAGATACGCAGTATTTT. It yields the protein CASSLTGGDTQYF.